These 26 T cell receptor beta chains were all obtained from the same sample, sequenced in a study of CXCR3-negative and CXCR3-positive naive CD8 T cells. Points from the study as a whole: Against CXCR3-negative naive cells, CXCR3-positive naive cells showed more hydrophobic TRB CDR3s.

No antigen has been identified for these receptors. TRB cDNA was prepared as libraries by UMI-labeled 5' RACE. TCRdb reprocessed the 5' RACE reads; each CDR3 protein has one entry and no DNA is given. Recorded for this sample: 50,000 to 70,000 distinct CDR3 sequences. The material sequenced was naive CXCR3+ CD8+ T cells from blood. Subset meaning: CD45RO-CCR7+CD27+CD95- naive CD8+ T cells expressing CXCR3 (TNR3+). Receptors were obtained from a human donor in good health. Some clones in this sample may be carry-over from other donors' samples.

The rearrangement joins TRBV20-1 to TRBJ1-6. Germline loops: CDR1 DFQATT, CDR2 SNEGSKA (reference sequence). The CDR3 extends over 16 amino acids. The CDR3: CSAREEGSSYNSPLHF.

The CDR3 loop reads CASSSTSDRGAYEQYF. The V and J genes are TRBV6-5 and TRBJ2-7. CDR1 and CDR2 (germline): MNHEY, SVGAGI. CDR3 length equals 16 residues.

This CDR3 reads CASSPGYNEQFF. The V call is TRBV28, the J call TRBJ2-1; the TRBD1 assignment by TCRdb is unverifiable without DNA. Germline assignment: CDR1 MDHEN and CDR2 SYDVKM. This CDR3 comprises 12 residues.

V is TRBV29-1 and J is TRBJ2-5; the TRBD2 assignment by TCRdb is unverifiable without DNA. The CDR3 runs to 16 residues. Germline CDR1 is SQVTM and CDR2 is ANQGSEA. This CDR3 is CSVEDTLAGVIETQYF.

The chain couples TRBV4-3 to TRBJ2-2; TCRdb outputs TRBD1, but without DNA this stays unchecked. This CDR3 contains 17 residues. Germline CDR1 is LGHNA and CDR2 is YSLEER. The CDR3 spells CASSQDRGQLNTGELFF.

This chain links TRBV6-5 with TRBJ2-5; without DNA, the TCRdb call of TRBD1 cannot be checked. This CDR3 region has 14 residues. Germline-derived CDR1 and CDR2 are MNHEY and SVGAGI. The CDR3: CASSPGAGQETQYF.

The V and J genes are TRBV28 and TRBJ2-5; TCRdb's D call, TRBD2, is unchecked because there is no DNA. CDR3 size: 17 residues. Germline V gene lookup returns CDR1 MDHEN and CDR2 SYDVKM. The CDR3 spells CASSPYPSGGIQETQYF.

The V gene is TRBV29-1, the J gene TRBJ1-1. The CDR3 totals 12 residues. CDR1 and CDR2 from the germline V gene are SQVTM and ANQGSEA. The CDR3 is CSVLVENTEAFF.

The chain employs TRBV2 and TRBJ1-4. Per the germline V gene, CDR1 is SNHLY and CDR2 is FYNNEI. CDR3 size: 14 residues. CDR3 amino acids: CASSEANGVEKLFF.

The V and J genes are TRBV4-3 and TRBJ1-5. The CDR3 has 16 amino acids. The V gene's germline CDR1 is LGHNA and CDR2 YSLEER. The CDR3 spells CASSQGSGYSNQPQHF.

J is TRBJ2-3 and V is TRBV27; TCRdb designates TRBD1, a call that cannot be tested without DNA. Germline V lookup: CDR1 MNHEY, CDR2 SMNVEV (reference sequence). The CDR3 contains 17 residues. The CDR3 loop is CASTSTERGGPVDTQYF.

The V gene is TRBV30, the J gene TRBJ2-2; as DNA is missing, the TRBD1 call by TCRdb cannot be tested. This CDR3 is built from 17 residues. Germline V gives CDR1 GTSNPN, CDR2 SVGIG (reference sequence). CDR3 amino acids: CALEGPGWTGNTGELFF.

This sequence joins TRBV20-1 and TRBJ2-2; absent DNA, TCRdb's TRBD1 call cannot be checked. The CDR3 contains 13 residues. Germline CDR1 and CDR2: DFQATT and SNEGSKA (reference sequence). The CDR3 spells CSASGGYTGELFF.

V usage is TRBV6-2 or TRBV6-3 and J usage is TRBJ1-1. Germline-derived CDR1 and CDR2 are MNHEY and SVGEGT. The length of the CDR3 is 13 residues. CDR3 protein: CASSPFMNTEAFF.

The genes are TRBV6-2 or TRBV6-3 and TRBJ2-5; the TCRdb D gene call, TRBD1, has no DNA to confirm it. CDR1 is MNHEY and CDR2 is SVGEGT in the germline V gene. The CDR3 extends over 18 amino acids. This CDR3 reads CASSPIWVLTGAQETQYF.

V is TRBV7-9 and J is TRBJ1-5; TCRdb's D gene call, TRBD1, goes unchecked for lack of DNA. Germline values: CDR1 SEHNR, CDR2 FQNEAQ (reference sequence). The CDR3 covers 18 residues. The CDR3 region is CASSRGTGGSSGHQPQHF. Full variable domain (missing parts from reference TRBV7-9 and TRBJ1-5): DTGVSQNPRHKITKRGQNVTFRCDPISEHNRLYWYRQTLGQGPEFLTYFQNEAQLEKSRLLSDRFSAERPKGSFSTLEIQRTEQGDSAMYLCASSRGTGGSSGHQPQHFGDGTRLSIL.

V usage is TRBV4-2 and J usage is TRBJ2-1; TCRdb lists TRBD2, though no DNA is available to test this call. The CDR3 runs 17 residues. The germline V gene encodes CDR1 LGHNA and CDR2 YNFKEQ. The CDR3 region is CASSRVPTSGGGNEQFF.

The chain is built from TRBV10-3 and TRBJ1-2; the TCRdb call, TRBD1, lacks DNA for checking. The CDR3 consists of 17 residues. Germline CDR1 and CDR2: ENHRY and SYGVKD. This CDR3 reads CAISELLLPPPGYGYTF.

The V call is TRBV13, the J call TRBJ1-1. Germline CDR1 is PRHDT and CDR2 is FYEKMQ (reference sequence). The CDR3 consists of 17 residues. CDR3 region: CASSSPPGEGLNTEAFF.

The V gene is TRBV9, the J gene TRBJ2-6. CDR3 size: 14 residues. Germline V CDR1 and CDR2: SGDLS, YYNGEE. CDR3 sequence reads: CASSASGGANVLTF.

The V and J genes are TRBV14 and TRBJ2-3. Germline CDR1 and CDR2: SGHDN and FVKESK. The CDR3 covers 14 residues. The CDR3 protein is CASSQETSWDTQYF. Full variable domain (missing parts from reference TRBV14 and TRBJ2-3): EAGVTQFPSHSVIEKGQTVTLRCDPISGHDNLYWYRRVMGKEIKFLLHFVKESKQDESGMPNNRFLAERTGGTYSTLKVQPAELEDSGVYFCASSQETSWDTQYFGPGTRLTVL.

The CDR3 loop is CASSSERGVDTQYF. The J gene is TRBJ2-3, the V gene TRBV4-2; TCRdb's D call of TRBD2 is untestable without DNA. The CDR3 has 14 residues. CDR1 and CDR2 (germline): LGHNA, YNFKEQ.

V is TRBV20-1 and J is TRBJ2-3; with no DNA, the TCRdb D assignment of TRBD2 cannot be verified. In germline, CDR1 is DFQATT, CDR2 SNEGSKA (reference sequence). CDR3 size: 15 residues. CDR3 sequence reads: CSAMPAGLWTDTQYF.

The chain uses TRBV9 and TRBJ2-5. Per the germline V gene, CDR1 is SGDLS and CDR2 is YYNGEE. The CDR3 has 14 residues. The CDR3 spells CASSVGRFGETQYF.

This chain uses TRBV6-1 with TRBJ2-1; lacking DNA, the TRBD1 call made by TCRdb goes unchecked. This CDR3 comprises 20 residues. Per the germline V gene, CDR1 is MNHNS and CDR2 is SASEGT. The CDR3 region is CASSDLGTGAWDSSYNEQFF.

The rearrangement uses TRBV5-1 and TRBJ1-1; TCRdb lists TRBD1, though no DNA is available to test this call. The germline V gene encodes CDR1 SGHRS and CDR2 YFSETQ. This CDR3 region has 14 residues. CDR3 loop: CASSLDPGGDEAFF.